Shown below are 27 T cell receptor beta chains from a single sample sequenced in a study of chemoradiotherapy in HPV16-positive cancers. Using immunoSEQ multiplex PCR, the repertoire was profiled, and TCRdb retains in-frame clones only, with some absent. Of about 1,800 clones listed, roughly 80% were seen once; the top ten hold roughly 9.3%. The sample here was tumor tissue, taken from a patient who underwent chemoradiotherapy. The receptors were sampled from a human donor with HPV-associated anogenital cancer.

The chain couples TRBV13 to TRBJ2-5, with 8 bases aligning to TRBD2. The trim removed 3 bases at V and 2 bases at J, leaving 5 bases unmatched. Germline values: CDR1 PRHDT, CDR2 FYEKMQ (reference sequence). This CDR3 region has 15 residues. CDR3 bases: TGTGCCAGCAGCTTGGTAGCGGGGACACAAGAGACCCAGTACTTC. Translating it yields CASSLVAGTQETQYF. Using reference TRBV13 and TRBJ2-5 for the parts outside the CDR3, the full variable domain is AAGVIQSPRHLIKEKRETATLKCYPIPRHDTVYWYQQGPGQDPQFLISFYEKMQSDKGSIPDRFSAQQFSDYHSELNMSSLELGDSALYFCASSLVAGTQETQYFGPGTRLLVL.

The chain's CDR3 is CASTATGGSVEQYF. Here the CDR3 DNA reads TGCGCCAGCACCGCGACAGGGGGCTCTGTCGAGCAGTACTTC. The J gene is TRBJ2-7, the V gene TRBV5-1; 10 positions agree with TRBD1. CDR1 SGHRS and CDR2 YFSETQ come from the germline V gene. The CDR3 runs to 14 residues. V gave up 6 bases and J gave up 6 bases; unmatched junction bases: 9.

V is TRBV7-9 and J is TRBJ1-1; D gene uncertain. Per the germline V gene, CDR1 is SEHNR and CDR2 is FQNEAQ (reference sequence). The CDR3 consists of 14 residues. Trimming cost V 1 base and J 4 bases, with 10 bases left between them. As DNA, the CDR3 is TGTGCCAGCAGCTTAGGAGGGCGAGGCACTGAAGCTTTCTTT. Translated, it gives CASSLGGRGTEAFF.

V is TRBV5-1 and J is TRBJ1-1; no reliable D call. The germline V gene has CDR1 SGHRS and CDR2 YFSETQ. The ends were cut back, 4 bases at V and 1 base at J, with 11 bases in the middle. CDR3 length equals 14 residues. CDR3 DNA: TGCGCCAGCAGCCCAGGTGGAAAGAACACTGAAGCTTTCTTT. Amino acid sequence: CASSPGGKNTEAFF.

V is TRBV5-1 and J is TRBJ1-1; a weak D match, TRBD1 (6 bases). Trimming left V 4 bases short and J 1 base short, with 14 bases between. Germline V lookup: CDR1 SGHRS, CDR2 YFSETQ. The CDR3 contains 15 residues. CDR3 protein: CASSGTGGPNTEAFF. The CDR3 region has the DNA TGCGCCAGCAGCGGTACCGGGGGGCCGAACACTGAAGCTTTCTTT.

The rearrangement links TRBV29-1 to TRBJ2-7; D perhaps matches TRBD2 (6 bases). Germline CDR1 and CDR2: SQVTM and ANQGSEA. The CDR3 contains 13 residues. Trimming left V 1 base short and J 2 bases short, with 9 bases between. The CDR3 nucleotides read TGCAGCGTTGAAGGTCCGGGAGCCTACGAGCAGTACTTC. Translating it yields CSVEGPGAYEQYF.

J is TRBJ1-2 and V is TRBV28, with a tentative D call TRBD1 (6 bases). CDR1 is MDHEN and CDR2 is SYDVKM in the germline V gene. The CDR3 has 18 amino acids. V lost 4 bases and J lost 2, with 23 bases in between. The CDR3 region has the DNA TGTGCCAGCAGTTCTCACCCGGGTGGTGGGGGCCCCAACTATGGCTACACCTTC. This codes for CASSSHPGGGGPNYGYTF.

This clone was seen just once. The rearrangement joins TRBV7-9 to TRBJ1-1; no clear D. The germline V gene encodes CDR1 SEHNR and CDR2 FQNEAQ (reference sequence). Trimming pared 1 base from V and 0 bases from J, leaving 9 bases between. This CDR3 has 15 residues. CDR3 protein: CASSLGPFMNTEAFF. In DNA, the CDR3 is TGTGCCAGCAGCTTAGGGCCGTTCATGAACACTGAAGCTTTCTTT.

The genes are TRBV6-4 and TRBJ2-1; no definite D call. V shed 10 bases and J shed 0 bases, with 13 bases lying between them. CDR1 is MRHNA, CDR2 SNTAGT, per germline. The CDR3 covers 14 residues. CDR3 DNA: TGTGCCACCCCCCCCCGCAGCTCCTACAATGAGCAGTTCTTC. It specifies CATPPRSSYNEQFF.

This clone came up a few times. The chain couples TRBV13 to TRBJ2-6, with TRBD1 matching 7 bases. The junction had 18 bases not matched to a gene; V was cut back by 3 bases and J by 1 base. Germline V gene data show CDR1 as PRHDT and CDR2 as FYEKMQ (reference sequence). The CDR3 extends over 21 amino acids. The CDR3 spells CASSFIGQVRYPLSGANVLTF. CDR3 DNA sequence: TGTGCCAGCAGCTTCATCGGACAGGTCCGCTACCCGCTATCTGGGGCCAACGTCCTGACTTTC.

The chain is built from TRBV2 and TRBJ2-5; D ambiguous. With 4 bases removed from V and 4 bases from J, the gap between germline ends came to 10 bases. The V gene's germline CDR1 is SNHLY and CDR2 FYNNEI. The CDR3 consists of 13 residues. CDR3 amino acids: CASSGARGETQYF. Written as DNA, the CDR3 is TGTGCCAGCAGTGGGGCCAGAGGAGAGACCCAGTACTTC. The full variable domain, rest sourced from reference TRBV2 and TRBJ2-5, is EPEVTQTPSHQVTQMGQEVILRCVPISNHLYFYWYRQILGQKVEFLVSFYNNEISEKSEIFDDQFSVERPDGSNFTLKIRSTKLEDSAMYFCASSGARGETQYFGPGTRLLVL.

The V gene is TRBV9, the J gene TRBJ2-5; 9 nucleotides align to TRBD1. The CDR3 sequence is 15 residues long. In germline, CDR1 is SGDLS, CDR2 YYNGEE. V shed 6 bases, J shed 3 bases, and the junction held 9 bases outside the gene matches. The CDR3 DNA is TGTGCCAGCACCCCGACGGGGACAGGGAAAGAGACCCAGTACTTC. The encoded protein is CASTPTGTGKETQYF.

The J gene is TRBJ2-2, the V gene TRBV5-1; 12 bases align to TRBD1. J was trimmed by 6 bases and V by 4 bases; bases with no gene match: 7. This CDR3 is built from 16 residues. Germline V lookup: CDR1 SGHRS, CDR2 YFSETQ. The DNA for the CDR3 is TGCGCCAGCAGCATAGGGACAGGGGGCATCGCCGGGGAGCTGTTTTTT. As protein: CASSIGTGGIAGELFF. Filled out from reference TRBV5-1 and TRBJ2-2, the complete variable domain reads KAGVTQTPRYLIKTRGQQVTLSCSPISGHRSVSWYQQTPGQGLQFLFEYFSETQRNKGNFPGRFSGRQFSNSRSEMNVSTLELGDSALYLCASSIGTGGIAGELFFGEGSRLTVL.

The chain couples TRBV10-3 to TRBJ2-7, with 7 bases that match TRBD1. The CDR3 consists of 12 residues. The germline V gene encodes CDR1 ENHRY and CDR2 SYGVKD. V shed 10 bases and J 6 bases; nucleotides not matched to a gene: 9. The CDR3 is CATTPTGREQYF. For the CDR3, the DNA is TGTGCCACCACTCCGACAGGGCGCGAGCAGTACTTC.

The CDR3 DNA is TGTGCCAGTAGTAGGGGGGGCCCAGATACGCAGTATTTT. Its protein product is CASSRGGPDTQYF. The chain combines TRBV19 with TRBJ2-3, with a tentative D call TRBD2 (7 bases). V gave up 4 bases and J gave up 4 bases, with 9 bases separating them. Germline assignment: CDR1 LNHDA and CDR2 SQIVND (reference sequence). CDR3 length: 13 residues.

The chain combines TRBV18 with TRBJ2-3; 8 nucleotides match TRBD1. The ends lost 3 bases at V and 2 bases at J; junction bases unmatched: 7. CDR1 KGHSH and CDR2 LQKENI come from the germline V gene. This CDR3 has 16 residues. The CDR3 region is CASSPRTGTNTDTQYF. CDR3 DNA sequence: TGTGCCAGCTCACCCAGGACAGGGACAAACACAGATACGCAGTATTTT.

The chain uses TRBV4-1 and TRBJ1-1, with 7 bases fitting TRBD1. With 0 bases clipped from V and 7 bases from J, the junction kept 8 bases outside the gene matches. The germline V gene has CDR1 MGHRA and CDR2 YSYEKL. The CDR3 loop spans 15 amino acids. The CDR3 region is CASSQDSRGQNEAFF. The CDR3 nucleotides are TGCGCCAGCAGCCAAGATTCAAGGGGACAGAATGAAGCTTTCTTT.

This chain links TRBV11-2 with TRBJ2-1, with D possibly matching TRBD2 (6 bases). This CDR3 is 13 amino acids long. Germline values: CDR1 SGHAT, CDR2 FQNNGV. Trimming pared 7 bases from V and 8 bases from J, leaving 15 bases between. DNA for the CDR3: TGTGCCAGCACCGACCTACTAGCTGATGAGCAGTTCTTC. Encoded protein: CASTDLLADEQFF.

This sequence joins TRBV5-6 and TRBJ1-4; D is undetermined. The V gene's germline CDR1 is SGHDT and CDR2 YYEEEE. V lost 5 bases, J lost 7 bases, and 9 bases lay in between. CDR3 length equals 12 residues. The DNA of the CDR3 is TGTGCCAGCAGTGGCTGGGGTGAAAAACTGTTTTTT. This codes for CASSGWGEKLFF.

This clone has a single count. This chain uses TRBV30 with TRBJ2-3, with D perhaps matching TRBD2 (5 bases). Germline V CDR1 and CDR2: GTSNPN, SVGIG (reference sequence). The CDR3 length is 14 residues. V lost 3 bases, J lost 0 bases, and 10 bases lay in between. Here the CDR3 DNA reads TGTGCCTGGAGAGGACTCCTTAGCACAGATACGCAGTATTTT. This translates into CAWRGLLSTDTQYF.

This clone has a single count. The chain couples TRBV30 to TRBJ2-3, with D perhaps TRBD1 (6 bases). Trimming pared 2 bases from V and 3 bases from J, leaving 9 bases between. This CDR3 is 13 amino acids long. CDR1 and CDR2 (germline): GTSNPN, SVGIG (reference sequence). DNA of the CDR3: TGTGCCTGGAGTCCAAGGGGGACAGATACGCAGTATTTT. Residues: CAWSPRGTDTQYF.

This clone has only a few counts. The CDR3 sequence is CAIRRDRGTEAFF. CDR3 coding DNA: TGTGCCATCAGGAGGGACAGGGGGACTGAAGCTTTCTTT. The rearrangement uses TRBV10-3 and TRBJ1-1; 11 bases fit TRBD1. The germline V gene has CDR1 ENHRY and CDR2 SYGVKD. The junction had 2 bases not matched to a gene; V was cut back by 6 bases and J by 5 bases. The CDR3 has 13 residues.

The V call is TRBV27, the J call TRBJ1-1; 9 positions agree with TRBD1. This CDR3 comprises 14 residues. From germline, CDR1 is MNHEY and CDR2 SMNVEV (reference sequence). Unmatched junction bases numbered 5, after V lost 7 bases and J lost 2 bases. DNA for the CDR3: TGTGCCAGCATCACAGGGGGCCCTAACACTGAAGCTTTCTTT. Translating it yields CASITGGPNTEAFF.

This chain joins TRBV19 and TRBJ1-1, with TRBD1 as a possible D gene (5 bases). Trimming left V 3 bases short and J 6 bases short, with 17 bases between. The CDR3 runs 15 residues. Per the germline V gene, CDR1 is LNHDA and CDR2 is SQIVND (reference sequence). The CDR3 DNA sequence: TGTGCCAGTAGTATTTCCATGGGACCGACGGCTGAAGCTTTCTTT. It translates to CASSISMGPTAEAFF. The variable domain in full, with the rest retrieved from reference TRBV19 and TRBJ1-1, is DGGITQSPKYLFRKEGQNVTLSCEQNLNHDAMYWYRQDPGQGLRLIYYSQIVNDFQKGDIAEGYSVSREKKESFPLTVTSAQKNPTAFYLCASSISMGPTAEAFFGQGTRLTVV.

The chain uses TRBV5-6 and TRBJ1-2; D is undetermined. The CDR3 length is 14 residues. CDR1 is SGHDT, CDR2 YYEEEE, per germline. V was pared by 4 bases and J by 6 bases, with 16 bases between. The CDR3, as DNA: TGTGCCAGCAGCCTGCCTATCCCATTTGATGGCTACACCTTC. This codes for CASSLPIPFDGYTF.

A note on this clone: No DNA is shown, since the ends of the CDR3 on it are uncertain; the CDR3 is the one TCRdb lists. The genes are TRBV2 and TRBJ2-5; the table's D call, TRBD1, has no DNA check behind it. The CDR3 length is 15 residues, termini included. Germline CDR1 is SNHLY and CDR2 is FYNNEI. CDR3 sequence: CASSDSGQGLETQYF.

The gene calls are TRBV9 and TRBJ1-1; 8 positions agree with TRBD1. The CDR3 has 14 amino acids. Germline loops: CDR1 SGDLS, CDR2 YYNGEE. V dropped 2 bases and J dropped 3; count of bases not matched to a gene: 3. The CDR3 region has the DNA TGTGCCAGCAGCGTCTCAGGGGGCCACACTGAAGCTTTCTTT. Protein sequence: CASSVSGGHTEAFF.